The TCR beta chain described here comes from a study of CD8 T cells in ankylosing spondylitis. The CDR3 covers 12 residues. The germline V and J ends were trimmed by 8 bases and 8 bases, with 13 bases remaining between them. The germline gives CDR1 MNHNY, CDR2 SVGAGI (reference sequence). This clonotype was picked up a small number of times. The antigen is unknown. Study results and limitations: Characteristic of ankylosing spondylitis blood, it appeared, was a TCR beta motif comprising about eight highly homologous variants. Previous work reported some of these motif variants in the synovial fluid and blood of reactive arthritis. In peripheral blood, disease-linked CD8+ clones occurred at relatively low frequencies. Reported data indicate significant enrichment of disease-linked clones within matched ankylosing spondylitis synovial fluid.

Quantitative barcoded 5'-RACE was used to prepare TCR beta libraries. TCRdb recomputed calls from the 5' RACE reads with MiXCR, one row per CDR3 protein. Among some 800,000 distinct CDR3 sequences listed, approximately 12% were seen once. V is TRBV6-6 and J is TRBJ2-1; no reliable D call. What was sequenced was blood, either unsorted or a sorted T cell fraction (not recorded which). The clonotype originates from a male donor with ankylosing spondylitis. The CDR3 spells CASSIAGHEQFF. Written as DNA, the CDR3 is TGTGCCAGCTCGATAGCCGGGCATGAGCAGTTCTTC.